The clone carrying this TCR beta chain has ten or more counts. The data were taken from a study of T cells in Graves' hyperthyroidism and ophthalmopathy. TCR beta CDR3 region amplification was performed from RNA transcripts. The HTBI primer set served for first-round RT-PCR of the TCR CDR3. Via MiXCR, TCRdb re-called the multiplex PCR reads, giving one row per CDR3 protein. The repertoire holds under 400,000 distinct CDR3 sequences, with 13% to 15% as singletons. CDR3 length equals 14 residues. Germline V gene data show CDR1 as MDHEN and CDR2 as SYDVKM. V gave up 0 bases and J gave up 3 bases, with 9 bases separating them.

Sequencing was carried out using blood. The receptor was isolated from a woman in her sixties or seventies with Graves' ophthalmopathy. V is TRBV28 and J is TRBJ2-7, with D possibly called TRBD1 or TRBD2 (5 bases each). The CDR3 region is CASSLWGPNYEQYF. The CDR3 DNA is TGTGCCAGCAGTTTATGGGGACCGAACTACGAGCAGTACTTC.